One and the same sample provided the 24 T cell receptor beta chains below, sequenced in a study of blood T cell repertoires in COVID-19. Assay used: immunoSEQ multiplex PCR; TCRdb lists only in-frame clones, some missing. The data show around 100,000 clones, about four fifths seen once. Specimen: peripheral blood. The receptor set was obtained from a human donor in a cohort sampled during active COVID-19.

The rearrangement links TRBV15 to TRBJ1-6; D not resolved. V shed 0 bases and J shed 5 bases, with 8 bases lying between them. The CDR3 spans 15 residues. Germline CDR1 and CDR2: LNHNV and YYDKDF (reference sequence). The CDR3 region is CATSRDRGNNSPLHF. As DNA, the CDR3 is TGTGCCACCAGCAGAGATCGAGGGAATAATTCACCCCTCCACTTT.

The J gene is TRBJ1-1, the V gene TRBV7-9; D is unresolved. The CDR3 consists of 13 residues. V lost 5 bases, J lost 1 base, and 8 bases lay in between. The germline gives CDR1 SEHNR, CDR2 FQNEAQ (reference sequence). CDR3: CASSPGSNTEAFF. The DNA of the CDR3 is TGTGCCAGCAGCCCCGGGTCGAACACTGAAGCTTTCTTT.

V gene TRBV7-3 combines with J gene TRBJ2-6; D gene ambiguous. The CDR3 spans 14 residues. The V end was cut by 5 bases, the J end by 2 bases, with 7 bases between. CDR1 is SGHTA and CDR2 is FQGTGA in the germline V gene. The DNA of the CDR3 is TGTGCCAGCAGCCCGAGTGCTGGGGCCAACGTCCTGACTTTC. As protein: CASSPSAGANVLTF. Full variable domain (remainder filled in from reference TRBV7-3 and TRBJ2-6): GAGVSQTPSNKVTEKGKYVELRCDPISGHTALYWYRQSLGQGPEFLIYFQGTGAADDSGLPNDRFFAVRPEGSVSTLKIQRTERGDSAVYLCASSPSAGANVLTFGAGSRLTVL.

In this sample, this clone turned up a few times. CDR3 in DNA: TGTGCCAGTAGTAACAGGGGGAGTATTTCAGAGACCCAGTACTTC. It encodes CASSNRGSISETQYF. The genes are TRBV19 and TRBJ2-5; 8 bases align to TRBD1. CDR1 is LNHDA and CDR2 is SQIVND in the germline V gene (reference sequence). The V segment lost 4 bases and the J segment 4 bases; nucleotides outside the gene matches: 8. The CDR3 extends over 15 amino acids.

The chain recombines TRBV20-1 with TRBJ1-1; no clear D gene. The V end was cut by 3 bases, the J end by 6 bases, with 8 bases between. In germline, CDR1 is DFQATT, CDR2 SNEGSKA (reference sequence). The CDR3 has 11 amino acids. CDR3: CSASRGSEAFF. In DNA form, the CDR3 reads TGCAGTGCTAGTAGAGGTTCTGAAGCTTTCTTT.

The chain couples TRBV4-3 to TRBJ2-3; 14 bases match TRBD2. CDR1 and CDR2 from the germline V gene are LGHNA and YSLEER. The CDR3 has 18 residues. V lost 3 bases to trimming and J lost 2 bases; unmatched junction nucleotides: 7. Here the CDR3 reads CASSHRLAGGLHTDTQYF. For the CDR3, the DNA is TGCGCCAGCAGCCACCGACTAGCGGGGGGGCTTCACACAGATACGCAGTATTTT.

This chain uses TRBV27 with TRBJ1-2, with TRBD1 identical over 7 bases. V trimming: 5 bases; J trimming: 4 bases; junction bases outside the gene matches: 16. The length of the CDR3 is 17 residues. CDR1 and CDR2 from the germline V gene are MNHEY and SMNVEV (reference sequence). The CDR3 DNA is TGTGCCAGCAGTCCTAGGGCGCGGCAGGGGGTTACCTATGGCTACACCTTC. Protein: CASSPRARQGVTYGYTF.

The chain recombines TRBV7-9 with TRBJ2-1, with D possibly matching TRBD2 (7 bases). CDR1 is SEHNR and CDR2 is FQNEAQ in the germline V gene (reference sequence). Trimming took 3 bases from V and 2 from J, leaving 8 bases between them. This CDR3 has 14 residues. This CDR3 is CASSFGGPYNEQFF. CDR3 bases: TGTGCCAGCAGCTTCGGGGGGCCCTACAATGAGCAGTTCTTC.

This clone was detected once. The chain combines TRBV5-1 with TRBJ2-3; D is unclear. Per germline, CDR1 SGHRS and CDR2 YFSETQ. The V end was cut by 2 bases, the J end by 3 bases, with 13 bases between. The CDR3 covers 15 residues. CDR3 bases: TGCGCCAGCAGCTTTTTTGGTCCCGGTACAGATACGCAGTATTTT. It codes for CASSFFGPGTDTQYF. Complete variable domain (other parts from reference TRBV5-1 and TRBJ2-3): KAGVTQTPRYLIKTRGQQVTLSCSPISGHRSVSWYQQTPGQGLQFLFEYFSETQRNKGNFPGRFSGRQFSNSRSEMNVSTLELGDSALYLCASSFFGPGTDTQYFGPGTRLTVL.

The CDR3 spells CASSLWTGGKYTNGYTF. The DNA of the CDR3 is TGTGCCAGCAGCCTTTGGACAGGGGGCAAATACACAAATGGCTACACCTTC. The rearrangement joins TRBV7-2 to TRBJ1-2; TRBD1 agrees at 11 bases. V lost 5 bases, J lost 6 bases, and 14 bases stayed unmatched. Per the germline V gene, CDR1 is SGHTA and CDR2 is FQGNSA. This CDR3 comprises 17 residues.

J is TRBJ1-3 and V is TRBV19; D unresolved. CDR3 length: 14 amino acids. The ends were cut back, 7 bases at V and 2 bases at J, with 12 bases in the middle. Germline CDR1 and CDR2: LNHDA and SQIVND (reference sequence). CDR3 nucleotides: TGTGCCAGTAACCCAGGCCGGCCTGGAAACACCATATATTTT. It translates to CASNPGRPGNTIYF.

The chain recombines TRBV7-9 with TRBJ2-1; 9 nucleotides align to TRBD1. V dropped 4 bases and J dropped 4; count of bases not matched to a gene: 8. This CDR3 region has 16 residues. Germline CDR1 SEHNR, CDR2 FQNEAQ (reference sequence). The CDR3 coding sequence is TGTGCCAGCAGCTCATCACAGGGGGCGCAGTACAATGAGCAGTTCTTC. Translating gives CASSSSQGAQYNEQFF.

J is TRBJ2-1 and V is TRBV6-2 or TRBV6-3; no definite D call. The V gene lost 6 bases and the J gene lost 1 base, with 13 bases spanning the gap. The CDR3 has 15 amino acids. Germline V gives CDR1 MNHEY, CDR2 SVGEGT. The CDR3 is CASSLDWMSYNEQFF. In DNA form, the CDR3 reads TGTGCCAGCAGCCTAGACTGGATGTCCTACAATGAGCAGTTCTTC.

The chain employs TRBV19 and TRBJ2-5, with 11 bases that match TRBD2. Losses at the gene ends were 1 base for V and 5 bases for J; bases not matched to a gene: 9. Germline CDR1 is LNHDA and CDR2 is SQIVND (reference sequence). The CDR3 loop spans 17 amino acids. The CDR3 sequence: CASSIGSSGGARETQYF. CDR3 coding DNA: TGTGCCAGTAGTATAGGTAGTAGCGGGGGGGCGAGGGAGACCCAGTACTTC.

V usage is TRBV9 and J usage is TRBJ2-7, with 10 bases lining up with TRBD2. Germline CDR1 SGDLS, CDR2 YYNGEE. The V gene end was trimmed by 0 bases and the J gene end by 4 bases; junction bases not matched to a gene: 4. This CDR3 comprises 15 residues. The CDR3 coding sequence is TGTGCCAGCAGCGTAGGCCCTAGCGGGGGATACGAGCAGTACTTC. Its translation: CASSVGPSGGYEQYF.

The chain is built from TRBV7-2 and TRBJ1-2, with a possible D match to TRBD1 (6 bases). Germline V gives CDR1 SGHTA, CDR2 FQGNSA. This CDR3 has 13 amino acids. V was trimmed by 3 bases and J by 4 bases, leaving 9 bases between them. In DNA form, the CDR3 reads TGTGCCAGCAGCTTGGACAGAGCCTATGGCTACACCTTC. Amino acid sequence: CASSLDRAYGYTF.

J is TRBJ1-5 and V is TRBV6-2 or TRBV6-3; D might be TRBD1 (5 bases). Trimming shortened V by 2 bases and J by 2 bases, and 10 bases separated the two germline ends. Germline CDR1 is MNHEY and CDR2 is SVGEGT. The CDR3 runs to 15 residues. CDR3 nucleotides: TGTGCCAGCAGTTACGCGGGGGTGGGCAATCAGCCCCAGCATTTT. It translates to CASSYAGVGNQPQHF.

V and J are TRBV2 and TRBJ2-5; possible D gene TRBD2, 6 bases. The CDR3 spans 14 residues. V was cut by 3 bases and J by 5 bases, with 13 bases left in between. The V gene's germline CDR1 is SNHLY and CDR2 FYNNEI. CDR3 in DNA: TGTGCCAGCAGTGATTGGGGAGGTCAGGAGACCCAGTACTTC. It encodes CASSDWGGQETQYF.

This rearrangement joins TRBV29-1 to TRBJ2-7, with D tentatively TRBD1 (6 bases). V was cut by 7 bases and J by 4 bases, with 17 bases left in between. Germline CDR1 reads SQVTM; CDR2 reads ANQGSEA. The CDR3 consists of 13 residues. The CDR3 DNA sequence: TGCAGCGCCGGTGGGGGCGGCGGGTACGAGCAGTACTTC. It is translated as CSAGGGGGYEQYF.

This clone was found once. The chain combines TRBV5-1 with TRBJ2-3; 8 bases match TRBD2. Losses at the gene ends were 0 bases for V and 1 base for J; bases not matched to a gene: 4. The germline gives CDR1 SGHRS, CDR2 YFSETQ. The CDR3 has 16 residues. This CDR3 reads CASSLVGSGGTDTQYF. As DNA, the CDR3 is TGCGCCAGCAGCTTGGTGGGTAGCGGGGGCACAGATACGCAGTATTTT. The full variable domain, with the rest looked up from reference TRBV5-1 and TRBJ2-3, is KAGVTQTPRYLIKTRGQQVTLSCSPISGHRSVSWYQQTPGQGLQFLFEYFSETQRNKGNFPGRFSGRQFSNSRSEMNVSTLELGDSALYLCASSLVGSGGTDTQYFGPGTRLTVL.

This rearrangement joins TRBV18 to TRBJ2-3; TRBD2 agrees at 14 bases. The germline CDR1 and CDR2 sequences are KGHSH and LQKENI. There are 17 residues in the CDR3. The V and J ends lost 2 bases and 4 bases, in that order; junction bases with no gene match: 5. The CDR3 protein is CASSPEGLAGGADTQYF. The DNA of the CDR3 is TGTGCCAGCTCACCAGAAGGACTAGCGGGGGGCGCAGATACGCAGTATTTT.

The J gene is TRBJ1-2, the V gene TRBV11-3, with D possibly being TRBD1 (6 bases). This CDR3 has 15 amino acids. The germline V gene encodes CDR1 SGHNT and CDR2 YENEEA. The germline V and J ends were trimmed by 1 base and 5 bases, with 14 bases remaining between them. The CDR3 is CASSLGPAGDYGYTF. CDR3 sequence (DNA): TGTGCCAGCAGCTTAGGGCCTGCAGGGGATTATGGCTACACCTTC.

The genes are TRBV10-3 and TRBJ2-1; the match to TRBD1 covers 10 bases. The CDR3 is 15 residues long. Germline assignment: CDR1 ENHRY and CDR2 SYGVKD. Trimming removed 5 bases from V and 6 bases from J; junction bases left unmatched: 7. CDR3 in amino acids: CAISKGTGDVNEQFF. DNA for the CDR3: TGTGCCATCAGTAAGGGGACAGGGGATGTCAATGAGCAGTTCTTC.

This clone appeared once. The chain is built from TRBV5-1 and TRBJ2-7, with TRBD1 matching over 7 bases. The length of the CDR3 is 16 residues. Germline CDR1 reads SGHRS; CDR2 reads YFSETQ. V gave up 0 bases and J gave up 1 base; unmatched junction bases: 7. This chain's CDR3 is CASSLGPTGASYEQYF. In nucleotides, the CDR3 is TGCGCCAGCAGCTTGGGGCCTACAGGGGCTTCCTACGAGCAGTACTTC.